The rows below give T cell receptor beta chains drawn from one sample of a study of shared clonotypes between healthy human individuals. Sequencing was performed with immunoSEQ multiplex PCR; in TCRdb, only in-frame clones are kept and a portion is missing. The table has 450,000 to 650,000 clones, roughly four fifths seen once; the top ten hold about 11%. The source material was PBMCs. The receptors come from a woman between 40 and 55 years old in good health. Some clones in this sample may be carry-over from other donors' samples. The CDR3 runs from the conserved cysteine through the conserved F or W. Fields, in order: D gene, J gene, V gene, clone size, CDR3 protein, CDR3 DNA. A D gene is named only where the DNA matches it firmly. A row's size may be missing; if present it is once, few, many or a size class.

- | TRBJ2-3 | TRBV30 | few | CAWAPTTDTQYF | TGTGCCTGGGCCCCGACCACAGATACGCAGTATTTT
TRBD1 | TRBJ2-2 | TRBV5-1 | - | CASSMDRGGNTGELFF | TGCGCCAGCAGCATGGACAGGGGAGGGAACACCGGGGAGCTGTTTTTT
- | TRBJ1-1 | TRBV7-3 | - | CASSLEGAPGTMNTEAFF | TGTGCCAGCAGCTTAGAAGGTGCTCCCGGGACCATGAACACTGAAGCTTTCTTT
TRBD2 | TRBJ2-3 | TRBV7-6 | - | CASSQLAGGPHDTQYF | TGTGCCAGCAGCCAACTAGCGGGAGGGCCCCACGATACGCAGTATTTT
- | TRBJ2-5 | TRBV19 | - | CASSMGAQETQYF | TGTGCCAGTAGTATGGGGGCGCAAGAGACCCAGTACTTC
- | TRBJ1-1 | TRBV4-1 | - | CASSQDPAGANTEAFF | TGCGCCAGCAGCCAAGATCCGGCAGGGGCGAACACTGAAGCTTTCTTT
- | TRBJ2-3 | TRBV29-1 | - | CSLKVRGDTQYF | TGCAGCCTGAAGGTGCGGGGAGATACGCAGTATTTT
- | TRBJ2-1 | TRBV30 | - | CAWSVAGEEQFF | TGTGCCTGGAGTGTAGCAGGGGAGGAGCAGTTCTTC
TRBD2 | TRBJ2-5 | TRBV5-4 | - | CASSLGGSETQYF | TGTGCCAGCAGCTTAGGCGGGAGTGAGACCCAGTACTTC
- | TRBJ1-4 | TRBV28 | - | CASSWGVSRKLFF | TGTGCCAGCAGTTGGGGGGTTTCGAGAAAACTGTTTTTT
- | TRBJ1-2 | TRBV29-1 | few | CSVLGEFYGYTF | TGCAGCGTCCTAGGGGAATTCTATGGCTACACCTTC
- | TRBJ2-1 | TRBV28 | - | CASRGQSSYNEQFF | TGTGCCTCACGGGGGCAGAGCTCCTACAATGAGCAGTTCTTC
TRBD2 | TRBJ2-7 | TRBV27 | - | CASRKLASSYEQYF | TGTGCCAGCAGGAAACTAGCGAGCTCCTACGAGCAGTACTTC
- | TRBJ2-4 | TRBV5-4 | - | CASSSTGSKNIQYF | TGTGCCAGCAGCTCTACAGGGTCCAAAAACATTCAGTACTTC
TRBD2 | TRBJ2-3 | TRBV7-9 | many | CASSTRGLAGGNTDTQYF | TGTGCCAGCAGCACGAGGGGACTAGCGGGAGGGAACACAGATACGCAGTATTTT
- | TRBJ2-2 | TRBV19 | - | CASSTLPFLTGELFF | TGTGCCAGTAGTACTCTACCCTTTCTGACCGGGGAGCTGTTTTTT
- | TRBJ2-7 | TRBV6-9 | - | CASSYSIDKAYEQYF | TGTGCCAGCAGTTACTCGATCGACAAAGCCTACGAGCAGTACTTC
TRBD1 | TRBJ2-7 | TRBV5-4 | - | CASSIPTGGDEQYF | TGTGCCAGCAGCATCCCGACAGGGGGAGACGAGCAGTACTTC
- | TRBJ2-7 | TRBV29-1 | - | CSVIGQGITEQYF | TGCAGCGTCATTGGGCAGGGGATAACCGAGCAGTACTTC
- | TRBJ2-5 | TRBV7-9 | - | CASSLYRDGETQYF | TGTGCCAGCAGCCTGTATCGCGATGGGGAGACCCAGTACTTC
- | TRBJ1-4 | TRBV6-1 | - | CASSLTGSNEKLFF | TGTGCCAGCAGTTTGACAGGTTCGAATGAAAAACTGTTTTTT
- | TRBJ2-1 | TRBV5-4 | - | CASSSKAPRSGSSYNEQFF | TGTGCCAGCAGCTCAAAGGCCCCGAGGAGCGGCAGCTCCTACAATGAGCAGTTCTTC
- | TRBJ1-1 | TRBV7-9 | - | CASSLVSDTEAFF | TGTGCCAGCAGCTTAGTTTCGGACACTGAAGCTTTCTTT
- | TRBJ1-5 | TRBV21-1 | - | CASSPEKEGRYSNQPQHF | TGTGCCAGCAGCCCTGAGAAAGAGGGCCGATATAGCAATCAGCCCCAGCATTTT
TRBD2 | TRBJ2-7 | TRBV2 | - | CASRKDRGTSGIEQYF | TGTGCCAGCAGGAAAGACAGGGGGACTAGCGGAATCGAGCAGTACTTC
TRBD2 | TRBJ2-7 | TRBV2 | - | CASSEGAGGPPEQYF | TGTGCCAGCAGTGAAGGGGCGGGAGGGCCCCCCGAGCAGTACTTC
- | TRBJ2-7 | TRBV4-2 | - | CASSQGVPGASSYEQYF | TGTGCCAGCAGCCAAGGGGTTCCGGGAGCTAGCTCCTACGAGCAGTACTTC
- | TRBJ1-2 | TRBV15 | - | CATSRIRSYNNYGYTF | TGTGCCACCAGCAGGATCAGGTCCTACAATAACTATGGCTACACCTTC
- | TRBJ1-1 | TRBV5-1 | - | CASSCLQGRYTEAFF | TGCGCCAGCAGTTGCCTACAGGGTCGGTACACTGAAGCTTTCTTT
TRBD1 | TRBJ1-1 | TRBV2 | - | CAGRQGMNTEAFF | TGTGCCGGCCGACAGGGCATGAACACTGAAGCTTTCTTT
- | TRBJ2-7 | TRBV28 | - | CASRPSKYEQYF | TGTGCCAGCAGACCCTCCAAATACGAGCAGTACTTC
TRBD2 | TRBJ2-5 | TRBV10-3 | - | CASSNAGTSGKETQYF | TGTGCCAGCAGCAACGCGGGGACTAGCGGAAAAGAGACCCAGTACTTC
TRBD1 | TRBJ2-6 | TRBV6-1 | - | CASSARQGYSSGANVLTF | TGTGCCAGCAGTGCAAGACAGGGCTACAGCTCTGGGGCCAACGTCCTGACTTTC
- | TRBJ1-2 | TRBV29-1 | few | CSVEENYGYTF | TGCAGCGTTGAAGAGAACTATGGCTACACCTTC
TRBD1 | TRBJ1-1 | TRBV5-1 | - | CASSLGTGYTEAFF | TGCGCCAGCAGCCTAGGGACAGGGTACACTGAAGCTTTCTTT
- | TRBJ1-5 | TRBV19 | once | CASSIWGEGQPQHF | TGTGCCAGTAGTATTTGGGGTGAGGGTCAGCCCCAGCATTTT
- | TRBJ1-2 | TRBV30 | - | CAYSGKGNYGYTF | TGTGCCTACTCCGGGAAAGGGAACTATGGCTACACCTTC
TRBD1 | TRBJ1-1 | TRBV27 | - | CASSFNGQGVMAFF | TGTGCCAGCAGTTTCAATGGACAGGGGGTTATGGCTTTCTTT
TRBD1 | TRBJ2-7 | TRBV25-1 | - | CASSELGGQGHYEQYF | TGTGCCAGCAGTGAACTGGGGGGACAGGGTCACTACGAGCAGTACTTC
TRBD1 | TRBJ1-2 | TRBV28 | - | CASRPPAGQGSGYTF | TGTGCCAGCAGACCCCCCGCAGGACAGGGTAGCGGCTACACCTTC
- | TRBJ1-2 | TRBV4-3 | - | CASSQGQGVYGYTF | TGCGCCAGCAGCCAAGGCCAGGGCGTCTATGGCTACACCTTC
TRBD2 | TRBJ2-1 | TRBV7-8 | few | CASSPEGLAGRNEQFF | TGTGCCAGCAGCCCCGAAGGACTAGCGGGAAGGAATGAGCAGTTCTTC
- | TRBJ2-1 | TRBV2 | - | CASCRDSLYNEQFF | TGTGCCAGCTGCCGGGACTCCCTTTACAATGAGCAGTTCTTC
- | TRBJ1-1 | TRBV6-5 | - | CASSYNGRGTEAFF | TGTGCCAGCAGTTACAACGGCCGCGGCACTGAAGCTTTCTTT
- | TRBJ1-2 | TRBV30 | - | CAWTGILDGGYTF | TGTGCCTGGACTGGGATCCTTGATGGCGGCTACACCTTC
- | TRBJ1-1 | TRBV20-1 | - | CRGQNTEAFF | TGCAGGGGACAGAACACTGAAGCTTTCTTT
- | TRBJ2-7 | TRBV27 | once | CASKTGGDEQYF | TGTGCCAGCAAGACCGGGGGAGATGAGCAGTACTTC
- | TRBJ2-5 | TRBV30 | - | CAWGKGTSPQETQYF | TGTGCCTGGGGGAAAGGAACCAGCCCCCAAGAGACCCAGTACTTC
- | TRBJ2-7 | TRBV15 | - | CATSRDKGGSYEQYF | TGTGCCACCAGCAGAGATAAGGGGGGGAGCTACGAGCAGTACTTC
- | TRBJ2-1 | TRBV7-6 | - | CASSSAAGLSYNEQFF | TGTGCCAGCAGCTCCGCTGCGGGCCTCTCCTACAATGAGCAGTTCTTC
TRBD1 | TRBJ2-7 | TRBV28 | - | CASTDRGSYEQYF | TGTGCCAGCACAGACAGGGGTTCCTACGAGCAGTACTTC
- | TRBJ2-3 | TRBV7-9 | - | CASSLVGADTQYF | TGTGCCAGCAGCTTAGTGGGAGCAGATACGCAGTATTTT
TRBD2 | TRBJ2-7 | TRBV20-1 | - | CSASGGYEQYF | TGCAGTGCTAGCGGGGGGTACGAGCAGTACTTC
- | TRBJ2-1 | TRBV29-1 | - | CSVGGQGTTINNEQFF | TGCAGCGTTGGTGGGCAGGGGACGACCATCAACAATGAGCAGTTCTTC
- | TRBJ2-7 | TRBV4-3 | - | CASSQGKGYEQYF | TGCGCCAGCAGCCAAGGGAAAGGTTACGAGCAGTACTTC
TRBD2 | TRBJ2-2 | TRBV9 | - | CASSVAGGRAGTGELFF | TGTGCCAGCAGCGTAGCTGGCGGGAGGGCCGGGACCGGGGAGCTGTTTTTT
TRBD2 | TRBJ2-1 | TRBV7-3 | once | CASSFTSGQYNEQFF | TGTGCCAGCAGCTTTACTAGCGGACAATACAATGAGCAGTTCTTC
- | TRBJ2-7 | TRBV29-1 | - | CSVDAGLLTTYEQYF | TGCAGCGTTGACGCGGGACTTCTGACAACCTACGAGCAGTACTTC